This record concerns one T cell receptor beta chain sequence. Its antigen is as yet unknown. The record originates from a study of STAT5B mutations in CD4+ large granular lymphocyte leukemia. Study context: Among healthy donors, a particular HLA allele went with more CDR3 'QG' motifs. Overall study results and limits: 8/27 top patient clones versus 2/35 control clones were TRBV06-family.

The survey-level immunoSEQ assay was used. In the original workflow: Lowest detectable productive clonotype frequency was 2.59 x 10-5. Profiled with immunoSEQ multiplex PCR; TCRdb holds only in-frame clones, not every one. V, J and clone size are those of that table, while D and trimming were read from the DNA. The table shows about 35,000 clones, with around 63% occurring only once. V was shortened by 5 bases and J by 0 bases, with 4 bases between the two germline ends. The CDR3 spans 13 residues. CDR1 MDHEN and CDR2 SYDVKM come from the germline V gene. The receptor was derived from a human donor in good health. V usage is TRBV28 and J usage is TRBJ2-2; D ambiguous. What was sequenced was CD4+ T cells from blood buffy coats. The CDR3 DNA sequence: TGTGCCAGCAGTCGCACGAACACCGGGGAGCTGTTTTTT. It yields the protein CASSRTNTGELFF.